Sequencing of this T cell receptor (beta chain) was carried out in a study of response to subunit inactivated influenza vaccine (dated by TCRdb to the late 2010s). Regarding the research as a whole: Deep quantitative T cell receptor repertoire profiling was used in the study to track responses to a trivalent subunit inactivated influenza vaccine.

The full study reports these points: The authors suggested that each seasonal influenza vaccination may recruit only a limited number of new T cells.

Library generation was performed with RT-PCR. The sequencer was an Illumina HiSeq 2500. The raw public reads went through TCRdb reprocessing: fastp at Q25, MiXCR clone calling, in-frame beta chains kept. Rows matching on CDR3 protein sequence are summarized as one entry with the most common DNA and genes. The sample includes roughly 670,000 distinct CDR3 sequences, with roughly 15% observed a single time. The ten largest clones capture 7.6% of the sample. Relative to germline, V is missing 2 bases and J is missing 2 bases, with 9 bases of the junction outside any gene match. The CDR3 runs 17 amino acids, cysteine and phenylalanine included. CDR3 DNA is the only sequence kept; it has 51 bases, read in frame from the first base. The CDR1 and CDR2 encoded by the germline V gene are MNHEY and SVGAGI. The table lists this clonotype with a few counts. Its antigen has not been determined. No quality values exist for individual bases; no much larger clone is one base distant.

Sequenced material: PBMCs from blood, taken roughly 2 weeks before vaccination. The source of this sequence is a man in his forties or fifties who received an inactivated influenza vaccine. Donor details come from another sample of the same person, matched by shared clones. This receptor chain uses TRBV6-5 and TRBJ2-5, and 9 bases in between align with TRBD1. The CDR3 protein: CASSYAYGTGMQETQYF. Read as DNA, the sequence is TGTGCCAGCAGTTACGCCTATGGGACAGGGATGCAAGAGACCCAGTACTTC.